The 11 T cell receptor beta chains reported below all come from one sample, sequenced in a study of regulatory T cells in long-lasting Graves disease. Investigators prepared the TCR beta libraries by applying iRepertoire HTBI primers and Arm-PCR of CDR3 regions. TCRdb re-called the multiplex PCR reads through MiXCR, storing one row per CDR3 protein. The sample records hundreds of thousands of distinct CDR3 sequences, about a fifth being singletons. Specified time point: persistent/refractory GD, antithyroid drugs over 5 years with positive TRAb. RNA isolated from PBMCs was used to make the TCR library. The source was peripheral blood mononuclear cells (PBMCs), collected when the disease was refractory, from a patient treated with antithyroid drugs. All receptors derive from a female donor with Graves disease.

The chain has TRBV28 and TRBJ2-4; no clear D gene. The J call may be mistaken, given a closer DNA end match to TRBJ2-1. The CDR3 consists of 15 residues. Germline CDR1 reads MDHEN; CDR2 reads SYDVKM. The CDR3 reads CASSVTGRSSNEQFF. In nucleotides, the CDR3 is TGTGCCAGCAGTGTCACCGGACGGTCTTCGAATGAGCAGTTCTTC.

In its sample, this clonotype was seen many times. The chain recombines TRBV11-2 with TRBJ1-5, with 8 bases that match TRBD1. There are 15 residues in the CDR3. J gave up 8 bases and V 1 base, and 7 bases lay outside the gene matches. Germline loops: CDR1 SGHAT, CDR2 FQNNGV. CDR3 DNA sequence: TGTGCCAGCAGCTTAGGCAGGGGGCCAGGGGAGCCCCAGCATTTT. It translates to CASSLGRGPGEPQHF.

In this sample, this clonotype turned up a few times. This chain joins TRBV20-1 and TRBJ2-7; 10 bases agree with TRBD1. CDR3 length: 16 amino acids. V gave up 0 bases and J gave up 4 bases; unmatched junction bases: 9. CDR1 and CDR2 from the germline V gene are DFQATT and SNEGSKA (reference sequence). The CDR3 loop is CSARDYETGGIYEQYF. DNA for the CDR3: TGCAGTGCTAGAGATTATGAGACAGGGGGCATTTACGAGCAGTACTTC.

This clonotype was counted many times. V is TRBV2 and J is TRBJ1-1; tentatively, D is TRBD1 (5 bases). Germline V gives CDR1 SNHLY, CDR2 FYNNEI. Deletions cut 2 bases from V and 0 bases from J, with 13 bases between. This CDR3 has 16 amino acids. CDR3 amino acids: CASSESPGGVNTEAFF. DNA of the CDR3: TGTGCCAGCAGTGAAAGTCCTGGAGGGGTGAACACTGAAGCTTTCTTT.

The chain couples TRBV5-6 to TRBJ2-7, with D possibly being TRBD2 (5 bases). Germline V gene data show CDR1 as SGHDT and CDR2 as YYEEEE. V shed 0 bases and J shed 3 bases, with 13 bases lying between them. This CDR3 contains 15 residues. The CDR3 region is CASSLGGHLYYEQYF. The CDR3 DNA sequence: TGTGCCAGCAGCTTGGGAGGGCATCTCTACTACGAGCAGTACTTC.

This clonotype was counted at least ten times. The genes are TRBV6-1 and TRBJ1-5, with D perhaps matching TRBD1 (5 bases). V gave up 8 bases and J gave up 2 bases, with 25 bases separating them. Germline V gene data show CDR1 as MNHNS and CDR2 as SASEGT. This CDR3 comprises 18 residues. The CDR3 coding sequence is TGTGCCAGCGCCGAACAGGAGGCGGATGTTTGGCGCAATCAGCCCCAGCATTTT. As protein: CASAEQEADVWRNQPQHF.

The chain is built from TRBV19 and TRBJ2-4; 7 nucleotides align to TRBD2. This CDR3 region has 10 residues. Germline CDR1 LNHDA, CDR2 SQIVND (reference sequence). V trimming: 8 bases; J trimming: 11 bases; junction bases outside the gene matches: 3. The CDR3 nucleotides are TGTGCCAGTGGACGGGAGGTTCAGTACTTC. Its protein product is CASGREVQYF.

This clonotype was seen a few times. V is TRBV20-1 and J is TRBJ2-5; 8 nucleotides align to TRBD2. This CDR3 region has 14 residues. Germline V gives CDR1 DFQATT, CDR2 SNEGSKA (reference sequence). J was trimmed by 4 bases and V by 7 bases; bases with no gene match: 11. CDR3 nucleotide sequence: TGCAGTGGGTTGGTACGGGAGGGGGGAGAGACCCAGTACTTC. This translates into CSGLVREGGETQYF.

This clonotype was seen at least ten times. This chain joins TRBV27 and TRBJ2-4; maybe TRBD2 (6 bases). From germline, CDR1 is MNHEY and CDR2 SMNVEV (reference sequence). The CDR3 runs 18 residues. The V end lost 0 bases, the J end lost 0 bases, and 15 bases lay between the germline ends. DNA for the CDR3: TGTGCCAGCAGTTTATCGGGGCCGGGGGTGCTAGCCAAAAACATTCAGTACTTC. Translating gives CASSLSGPGVLAKNIQYF.

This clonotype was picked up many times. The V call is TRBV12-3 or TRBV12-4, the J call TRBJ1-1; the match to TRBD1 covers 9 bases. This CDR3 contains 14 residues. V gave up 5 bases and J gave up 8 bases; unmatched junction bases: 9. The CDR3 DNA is TGTGCCAGCAGTCCGGGACAGGGCAGTATAGAAGCTTTCTTT. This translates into CASSPGQGSIEAFF.

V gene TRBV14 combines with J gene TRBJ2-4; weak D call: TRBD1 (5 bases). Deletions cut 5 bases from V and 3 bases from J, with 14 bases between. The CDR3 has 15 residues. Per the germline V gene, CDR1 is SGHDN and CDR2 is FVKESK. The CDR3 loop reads CASSAPGSRKNIQYF. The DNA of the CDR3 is TGTGCCAGCAGCGCACCAGGGTCGCGCAAAAACATTCAGTACTTC.